The 23 T cell receptor beta chains below all came from one sample that was sequenced in a study of cytomegalovirus exposure and HLA in healthy donors. With 60 Vbeta and 13 Jbeta primers, the PCR was carried out. The table came from immunoSEQ multiplex PCR; TCRdb's copy has only in-frame clones and leaves some out. The profile shows over 150,000 clones, 81% of them singletons. The source material was PBMCs. The source is a woman aged 18-29 years in good health and CMV-seronegative.

The V gene is TRBV5-1, the J gene TRBJ2-7; 9 bases align to TRBD1. The CDR3 spans 15 residues. V lost 0 bases and J lost 3; bases outside the gene matches: 4. Germline-derived CDR1 and CDR2 are SGHRS and YFSETQ. CDR3: CASSLVTGGVYEQYF. The CDR3 bases are TGCGCCAGCAGCTTGGTCACAGGGGGCGTCTACGAGCAGTACTTC. The variable domain in full, completed from reference TRBV5-1 and TRBJ2-7, reads KAGVTQTPRYLIKTRGQQVTLSCSPISGHRSVSWYQQTPGQGLQFLFEYFSETQRNKGNFPGRFSGRQFSNSRSEMNVSTLELGDSALYLCASSLVTGGVYEQYFGPGTRLTVT.

This clone showed up just a few times. The V call is TRBV2, the J call TRBJ2-1, with TRBD1 matching over 10 bases. CDR3 size: 14 residues. V gave up 7 bases and J gave up 4 bases; unmatched junction bases: 4. Germline CDR1 is SNHLY and CDR2 is FYNNEI. The CDR3 nucleotides read TGTGCCAGCACGACAGGGGGCTCGTACAATGAGCAGTTCTTC. Translated, it gives CASTTGGSYNEQFF.

The rearrangement uses TRBV2 and TRBJ1-2; possibly TRBD1 for D (5 bases). CDR3 length equals 13 residues. The ends were cut back, 6 bases at V and 4 bases at J, with 12 bases in the middle. The germline CDR1 and CDR2 sequences are SNHLY and FYNNEI. In DNA form, the CDR3 reads TGTGCCAGCAGGGGCAGGGCTGGCTATGGCTACACCTTC. Translated: CASRGRAGYGYTF.

This sequence joins TRBV29-1 and TRBJ1-5, with 9 bases identical to TRBD1. The CDR3 spans 13 residues. CDR1 is SQVTM, CDR2 ANQGSEA, per germline. Unmatched junction bases numbered 1, after V lost 4 bases and J lost 3 bases. As DNA, the CDR3 is TGCAGCGTTGGGACAGGGGACAATCAGCCCCAGCATTTT. Translated, it gives CSVGTGDNQPQHF.

The rearrangement joins TRBV5-6 to TRBJ2-2; 8 bases are shared with TRBD2. V was pared by 4 bases and J by 4 bases, with 15 bases of the junction left unmatched. Germline CDR1 reads SGHDT; CDR2 reads YYEEEE. The CDR3 length is 18 residues. Written as DNA, the CDR3 is TGTGCCAGCAGCCAGAAGGAAAAGCGGGAGATCCGCACCGGGGAGCTGTTTTTT. This encodes CASSQKEKREIRTGELFF.

The chain joins TRBV7-9 to TRBJ1-1, with D tentatively TRBD1 (6 bases). Germline CDR1 and CDR2: SEHNR and FQNEAQ (reference sequence). The CDR3 extends over 14 amino acids. Trimming left V 5 bases short and J 7 bases short, with 17 bases between. Here the CDR3 DNA reads TGTGCCAGCAGCGGAAGACAGGAATCCCTTGAAGCTTTCTTT. Its protein product is CASSGRQESLEAFF.

V is TRBV11-3 and J is TRBJ2-2, with no clear D. CDR1 is SGHNT, CDR2 YENEEA, per germline. The ends were cut back, 4 bases at V and 3 bases at J, with 3 bases in the middle. The CDR3 contains 12 residues. CDR3 residues: CASSSYTGELFF. In DNA, the CDR3 is TGTGCCAGCAGCTCCTACACCGGGGAGCTGTTTTTT.

The chain joins TRBV19 to TRBJ2-7; D remains ambiguous. V dropped 4 bases and J dropped 4 bases, with 8 bases sitting between them. CDR1 is LNHDA, CDR2 SQIVND, per germline (reference sequence). This CDR3 spans 12 amino acids. The CDR3 region has the DNA TGTGCCAGTAGTACAAGTCGGTACGAGCAGTACTTC. It codes for CASSTSRYEQYF.

The V gene is TRBV30, the J gene TRBJ2-7, with D possibly matching TRBD1 (5 bases). Germline values: CDR1 GTSNPN, CDR2 SVGIG (reference sequence). The CDR3 is 12 amino acids. Trimming left V 3 bases short and J 6 bases short, with 12 bases between. The CDR3 DNA reads as TGTGCCTGGAGGTGGGGCGAGGCCGAGCAGTACTTC. Translated: CAWRWGEAEQYF.

This chain joins TRBV6-6 and TRBJ2-7, with 10 positions matching TRBD2. The CDR3 sequence is 14 residues long. The germline V gene has CDR1 MNHNY and CDR2 SVGAGI (reference sequence). With 4 bases clipped from V and 8 bases from J, the junction kept 8 bases outside the gene matches. The CDR3 loop is CASSLWLAGVKQYF. In DNA form, the CDR3 reads TGTGCCAGCAGTTTGTGGCTAGCGGGAGTTAAGCAGTACTTC.

V and J are TRBV28 and TRBJ2-7; 10 bases agree with TRBD2. Trimming cost V 6 bases and J 1 base; bases outside gene matches: 6. Germline V gene sequence: CDR1 MDHEN, CDR2 SYDVKM. CDR3 length: 15 amino acids. This CDR3 reads CASSPSGSQSYEQYF. CDR3 DNA: TGTGCCAGCAGCCCTAGCGGGAGTCAATCCTACGAGCAGTACTTC.

A few counts support this clone. One junction end does not reproduce the germline sequence, and a read error may be involved. The V call is TRBV7-9, the J call TRBJ1-1; the match to TRBD1 covers 9 bases. Germline V CDR1 and CDR2: SEHNR, FQNEAQ (reference sequence). The CDR3 runs to 15 residues. The chain's CDR3 is CASSIATGDRGKAFF. CDR3 DNA: TGTGCCAGCAGCATAGCGACAGGAGACAGGGGGAAAGCTTTCTTT.

The rearrangement links TRBV9 to TRBJ2-7; TRBD2 matches at 13 bases. V trimming: 1 base; J trimming: 3 bases; junction bases outside the gene matches: 7. Germline V gene sequence: CDR1 SGDLS, CDR2 YYNGEE. The CDR3 runs 17 residues. The CDR3 DNA is TGTGCCAGCAGCGTATCGTCCGGACTAGCGGGGGACTACGAGCAGTACTTC. Its translation is CASSVSSGLAGDYEQYF.

This chain joins TRBV19 and TRBJ2-3, with 7 bases matching TRBD2. The germline CDR1 and CDR2 sequences are LNHDA and SQIVND (reference sequence). The V segment lost 7 bases and the J segment 3 bases; nucleotides outside the gene matches: 7. This CDR3 comprises 14 residues. The CDR3 coding sequence is TGTGCCAGTAACTCTGGGGAGGGGACAGATACGCAGTATTTT. Translation: CASNSGEGTDTQYF.

A word on this clone: A junction boundary mismatches the germline segment, possibly from a read error. The genes are TRBV7-9 and TRBJ1-2; tentative D call: TRBD1 (6 bases). The CDR3 is made up of 15 amino acids. Germline V gene data show CDR1 as SEHNR and CDR2 as FQNEAQ (reference sequence). As DNA, the CDR3 is TGTTCCAGCAGCTCCGTTCTAGGGGGTAACTATGGCTACACCTTC. Amino acid sequence: CSSSSVLGGNYGYTF.

The CDR3 loop reads CASSYSDRGSHEQYF. DNA of the CDR3: TGTGCCAGCAGTTACTCGGACAGGGGAAGTCACGAGCAGTACTTC. The chain carries TRBV6-5 and TRBJ2-7; 9 bases align to TRBD1. CDR1 and CDR2 (germline): MNHEY, SVGAGI. This CDR3 comprises 15 residues. V lost 0 bases to trimming and J lost 5 bases; unmatched junction nucleotides: 5.

V gene TRBV2 combines with J gene TRBJ1-5; D uncertain. Germline V gene lookup returns CDR1 SNHLY and CDR2 FYNNEI. The length of the CDR3 is 15 residues. V lost 3 bases and J 4 bases, leaving 13 bases between the germline ends. CDR3 sequence: CASSEIRTKNQPQHF. In DNA form, the CDR3 reads TGTGCCAGCAGTGAGATCAGAACGAAGAATCAGCCCCAGCATTTT. The entire variable domain, with the rest obtained from reference TRBV2 and TRBJ1-5, is as follows: EPEVTQTPSHQVTQMGQEVILRCVPISNHLYFYWYRQILGQKVEFLVSFYNNEISEKSEIFDDQFSVERPDGSNFTLKIRSTKLEDSAMYFCASSEIRTKNQPQHFGDGTRLSIL.

This chain links TRBV6-5 with TRBJ1-5, with D perhaps TRBD1 (5 bases). The CDR3 runs 15 residues. CDR1 and CDR2 (germline): MNHEY, SVGAGI. Trimming removed 4 bases at V and 5 bases at J, with 15 bases between. The CDR3 here is CASSLTGEAHQPQHF. The CDR3 nucleotides are TGTGCCAGCAGTTTAACAGGAGAAGCGCATCAGCCCCAGCATTTT.

This chain connects TRBV29-1 to TRBJ2-7; 12 bases map to TRBD1. Per germline, CDR1 SQVTM and CDR2 ANQGSEA. The CDR3 contains 12 residues. V trimming: 6 bases; J trimming: 5 bases; junction bases outside the gene matches: 2. For the CDR3, the DNA is TGCAGCGTCGGGACAGGGGGCAACGAGCAGTACTTC. It translates to CSVGTGGNEQYF.

The V and J genes are TRBV2 and TRBJ1-2; no definite D call. This CDR3 comprises 13 residues. The germline V gene encodes CDR1 SNHLY and CDR2 FYNNEI. V lost 5 bases and J 3 bases, leaving 10 bases between the germline ends. CDR3 region: CASSPGLHYGYTF. The CDR3 nucleotides read TGTGCCAGCAGTCCCGGGTTGCACTATGGCTACACCTTC.

This clone showed up just a few times. The chain is built from TRBV5-4 and TRBJ2-2, with D perhaps TRBD1 (5 bases). The length of the CDR3 is 16 residues. V was shortened by 4 bases and J by 0 bases, with 13 bases between the two germline ends. Germline CDR1 and CDR2: SGHNT and YYREEE (reference sequence). CDR3 in amino acids: CASSPIGASNTGELFF. CDR3 in DNA: TGTGCCAGCAGCCCTATTGGGGCCTCGAACACCGGGGAGCTGTTTTTT.

The chain couples TRBV7-6 to TRBJ2-5, with TRBD2 matching over 10 bases. V shed 1 base and J 0 bases; nucleotides not matched to a gene: 8. The length of the CDR3 is 18 residues. The germline CDR1 and CDR2 sequences are SGHVS and FNYEAQ. This CDR3 reads CASSLDRASGRDQETQYF. In nucleotides, the CDR3 is TGTGCCAGCAGCTTAGATCGCGCTAGCGGGAGAGACCAAGAGACCCAGTACTTC.

The J gene is TRBJ1-5, the V gene TRBV19; 7 nucleotides match TRBD1. Germline V gene data show CDR1 as LNHDA and CDR2 as SQIVND (reference sequence). The CDR3 spans 17 residues. V dropped 1 base and J dropped 0; count of bases not matched to a gene: 6. The CDR3 nucleotides are TGTGCCAGTAGTATAGTTCCCGGGACAGATAGCAATCAGCCCCAGCATTTT. Translated: CASSIVPGTDSNQPQHF.